Following are 15 T cell receptor beta chains from one sample sequenced in a study of blood T cell repertoires in COVID-19. Produced via immunoSEQ multiplex PCR; TCRdb's table is partial and in-frame only. Of about 170,000 clones in the sample, approximately 80% were seen once. The sequenced sample consisted of peripheral blood. Receptor source: a woman in her 40s with COVID-19, enrolled during active disease.

The V and J genes are TRBV6-6 and TRBJ2-2; D unresolved. Germline V CDR1 and CDR2: MNHNY, SVGAGI (reference sequence). This CDR3 is built from 15 residues. Trimming took 6 bases from V and 2 from J, leaving 13 bases between them. Here the CDR3 reads CASSIQRSNTGELFF. CDR3 bases: TGTGCCAGCAGCATTCAGCGATCCAACACCGGGGAGCTGTTTTTT.

The V and J genes are TRBV4-1 and TRBJ2-7; 10 bases are a match to TRBD2. This CDR3 spans 16 amino acids. From germline, CDR1 is MGHRA and CDR2 YSYEKL. Losses at the gene ends were 1 base for V and 1 base for J; bases not matched to a gene: 4. The chain's CDR3 is CASSQVQAGGSYEQYF. The CDR3, as DNA: TGCGCCAGCAGCCAAGTACAAGCGGGAGGGTCCTACGAGCAGTACTTC.

This clone has a handful of counts. This chain uses TRBV2 with TRBJ1-4, with a weak D call TRBD1 (6 bases). V was shortened by 4 bases and J by 0 bases, with 6 bases between the two germline ends. Looked up from germline, CDR1 is SNHLY and CDR2 is FYNNEI. CDR3 length equals 14 residues. This chain's CDR3 is CASSGTATNEKLFF. The CDR3 coding sequence is TGTGCCAGCAGTGGGACAGCAACTAATGAAAAACTGTTTTTT.

The V gene is TRBV28, the J gene TRBJ1-4; the match to TRBD1 covers 10 bases. From germline, CDR1 is MDHEN and CDR2 SYDVKM. V was pared by 4 bases and J by 8 bases, with 7 bases of the junction left unmatched. The CDR3 loop spans 15 amino acids. The CDR3 DNA is TGTGCCAGCAGTTCCCCGACAGGGGGCGGCGAAAAACTGTTTTTT. This encodes CASSSPTGGGEKLFF.

V gene TRBV7-6 combines with J gene TRBJ2-4; the match to TRBD2 covers 7 bases. The CDR3 covers 13 residues. The germline gives CDR1 SGHVS, CDR2 FNYEAQ. V lost 5 bases, J lost 6 bases, and 4 bases stayed unmatched. CDR3 amino acids: CASSPGTTNIQYF. CDR3 nucleotide sequence: TGTGCCAGCAGCCCCGGGACTACAAACATTCAGTACTTC. Based on the CDR3 plus reference TRBV7-6 and TRBJ2-4, the full variable domain is GAGVSQSPRYKVTKRGQDVALRCDPISGHVSLYWYRQALGQGPEFLTYFNYEAQQDKSGLPNDRFSAERPEGSISTLTIQRTEQRDSAMYRCASSPGTTNIQYFGAGTRLSVL.

V and J are TRBV15 and TRBJ1-2; no firm D call. V gave up 3 bases and J gave up 2 bases, with 10 bases separating them. The V gene's germline CDR1 is LNHNV and CDR2 YYDKDF (reference sequence). The CDR3 runs 14 residues. The CDR3 DNA reads TGTGCCACCAGCAGTTTGACGGGAAACTATGGCTACACCTTC. Amino acids: CATSSLTGNYGYTF.

This chain joins TRBV6-5 and TRBJ1-2; D is undetermined. CDR1 and CDR2 (germline): MNHEY, SVGAGI. V gave up 8 bases and J gave up 4 bases, with 17 bases separating them. There are 14 residues in the CDR3. CDR3 nucleotide sequence: TGTGCCAGCCTCCGGTCACCTCCTCGCTATGGCTACACCTTC. Protein product: CASLRSPPRYGYTF.

The CDR3, as DNA: TGTGCCACTATGCACGGGGGGGGCAATGAGCAGTTCTTC. Its translation is CATMHGGGNEQFF. The chain uses TRBV19 and TRBJ2-1, with 8 positions matching TRBD2. This CDR3 region has 13 residues. Germline V gives CDR1 LNHDA, CDR2 SQIVND (reference sequence). The junction had 8 bases not matched to a gene; V was cut back by 10 bases and J by 6 bases.

J is TRBJ1-5 and V is TRBV3-1 (or the pseudogene TRBV3-2); D ambiguous. Germline CDR1 is LGHDT and CDR2 is YNNKEL (reference sequence). Deletions cut 3 bases from V and 2 bases from J, with 11 bases between. The CDR3 sequence is 15 residues long. CDR3 sequence reads: CASSQGTAGNQPQHF. The CDR3 coding sequence is TGTGCCAGCAGCCAGGGCACGGCAGGCAATCAGCCCCAGCATTTT.

This clone was picked up a small number of times. The chain recombines TRBV16 with TRBJ1-4; D gene unclear. The germline V and J ends were trimmed by 1 base and 2 bases, with 8 bases remaining between them. Germline V lookup: CDR1 KGHSY, CDR2 FQNENV. The CDR3 length is 15 residues. CDR3 amino acids: CASSQFSGTNEKLFF. DNA of the CDR3: TGTGCCAGCAGCCAATTTTCCGGGACTAATGAAAAACTGTTTTTT.

The genes are TRBV29-1 and TRBJ1-2; possibly TRBD1 for D (5 bases). Trimming pared 4 bases from V and 0 bases from J, leaving 15 bases between. The germline CDR1 and CDR2 sequences are SQVTM and ANQGSEA. The CDR3 runs 15 residues. The CDR3 bases are TGCAGCGTTGCGTTTCTCGGGACTCCTAACTATGGCTACACCTTC. Translated, it gives CSVAFLGTPNYGYTF.

The chain combines TRBV3-1 (or the pseudogene TRBV3-2) with TRBJ2-5; D might be TRBD1 (5 bases). CDR1 LGHDT and CDR2 YNNKEL come from the germline V gene (reference sequence). The V and J ends lost 1 base and 4 bases respectively, with 13 bases between them. This CDR3 has 15 residues. CDR3 DNA: TGTGCCAGCAGCCAAGTCCTTCAGGGTCCAGAGACCCAGTACTTC. Amino acids: CASSQVLQGPETQYF.

This rearrangement joins TRBV4-1 to TRBJ2-3; weak D call: TRBD1 (7 bases). The CDR3 totals 15 residues. CDR1 and CDR2 (germline): MGHRA, YSYEKL. Trimming took 5 bases from V and 8 from J, leaving 20 bases between them. As DNA, the CDR3 is TGCGCCAGCAGCTCAAGCAGGCAGGGGGGTCTTACGCAGTATTTT. Amino acid sequence: CASSSSRQGGLTQYF.

The CDR3 spells CAWSRTSGSNEQFF. The CDR3 region has the DNA TGTGCCTGGAGTCGGACTAGCGGGAGCAATGAGCAGTTCTTC. The chain recombines TRBV30 with TRBJ2-1; 13 positions agree with TRBD2. Germline assignment: CDR1 GTSNPN and CDR2 SVGIG (reference sequence). The CDR3 is made up of 14 amino acids. V gave up 2 bases and J gave up 6 bases; unmatched junction bases: 1.

The rearrangement uses TRBV6-5 and TRBJ2-1, with 8 bases lining up with TRBD1. The germline V gene has CDR1 MNHEY and CDR2 SVGAGI. Trimming took 7 bases from V and 0 from J; bases not matched to a gene: 5. CDR3 size: 15 residues. The CDR3 spells CASTLQGDSYNEQFF. In DNA form, the CDR3 reads TGTGCCAGCACCCTACAGGGGGACTCCTACAATGAGCAGTTCTTC.